This note documents a single T cell receptor beta chain sequence. TCRdb's copy holds only in-frame clones and misses some; the assay was immunoSEQ multiplex PCR. The data contain about 500,000 clones, 75% to 85% of them seen just once; the ten biggest clones take up about 0.013%. The CDR3 contains 12 residues. Germline V CDR1 and CDR2: SGHNT, YYREEE (reference sequence). Trimming cost V 0 bases and J 10 bases, with 10 bases left between them. This entry belongs to a study of shared T cell receptors in the human thymus. The same sample was also used in a study of human thymus T cells. That investigation notes: Resections from corrective heart surgery supplied the thymus tissue. Related reports documented highly overlapping thymic repertoires among unrelated individuals.

The receptor was isolated from a boy under two years old with a congenital heart defect. The chain has TRBV5-4 and TRBJ1-2, with D possibly TRBD1 on 6 matching bases. Material for sequencing was thymocytes. The CDR3 loop is CASSLVQGLYTF. The CDR3 DNA is TGTGCCAGCAGCTTGGTGCAGGGGCTCTACACCTTC.